This T cell receptor beta chain originates from a study of T cell therapy after organ transplantation. About this clone: The antigen is unknown.

The table came from immunoSEQ multiplex PCR; TCRdb's copy has only in-frame clones and leaves some out. The sample contains 45,000 to 60,000 clones, approximately 94% of which appear only once. The CDR3 sequence is 13 residues long. V was pared by 8 bases and J by 3 bases, with 13 bases between. Germline assignment: CDR1 MNHEY and CDR2 SVGAGI. The receptor was isolated from a human patient who had received a solid organ transplant and had CMV disease. This specimen was CD8+ T cells from blood, taken before autologous CMV-specific T cell therapy. The chain recombines TRBV6-5 with TRBJ2-5; D is tentatively TRBD1 or TRBD2 (6 bases each). The CDR3 DNA follows: TGTGCCAGCGCCGGGGGCGGAGAAGAGACCCAGTACTTC. Translating gives CASAGGGEETQYF.